The following is a TCR beta chain sequence with its context. What it binds is not known. The PCR was carried out with 60 Vbeta primers and 13 Jbeta primers. Profiled with immunoSEQ multiplex PCR; TCRdb holds only in-frame clones, not every one. The table includes under 200,000 clones, over 80% detected once. This sample was included in a study of cytomegalovirus exposure and HLA in healthy donors. Findings and limits, study-wide: Reportedly, cytomegalovirus status was diagnosed with high sensitivity and specificity.

This CDR3 contains 14 residues. The germline V gene has CDR1 SEHNR and CDR2 FQNEAQ (reference sequence). Deletions cut 5 bases from V and 4 bases from J, with 9 bases between. The specimen was PBMCs. The source of this sequence is a man aged 35 to 55 in good health and CMV-seropositive. The gene calls are TRBV7-9 and TRBJ1-6; maybe TRBD1 (6 bases). CDR3 nucleotides: TGTGCCAGCAGCAGGGACATGTATAATTCACCCCTCCACTTT. The encoded protein is CASSRDMYNSPLHF.